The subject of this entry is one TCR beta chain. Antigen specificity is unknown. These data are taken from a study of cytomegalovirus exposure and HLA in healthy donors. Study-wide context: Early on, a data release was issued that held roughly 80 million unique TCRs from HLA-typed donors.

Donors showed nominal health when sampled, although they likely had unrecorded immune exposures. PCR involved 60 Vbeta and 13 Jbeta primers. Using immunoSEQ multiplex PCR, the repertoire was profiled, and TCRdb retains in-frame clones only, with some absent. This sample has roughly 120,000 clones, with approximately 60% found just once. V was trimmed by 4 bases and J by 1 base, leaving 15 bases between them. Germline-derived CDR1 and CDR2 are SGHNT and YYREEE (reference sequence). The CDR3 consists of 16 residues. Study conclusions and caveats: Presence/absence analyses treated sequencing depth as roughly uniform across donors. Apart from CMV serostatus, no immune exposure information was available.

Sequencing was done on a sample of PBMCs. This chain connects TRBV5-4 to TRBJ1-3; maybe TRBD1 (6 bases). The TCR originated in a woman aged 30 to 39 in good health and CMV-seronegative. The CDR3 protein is CASSGTTGRSGNTIYF. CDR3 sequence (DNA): TGTGCCAGCAGCGGGACGACAGGCCGTTCTGGAAACACCATATATTTT.